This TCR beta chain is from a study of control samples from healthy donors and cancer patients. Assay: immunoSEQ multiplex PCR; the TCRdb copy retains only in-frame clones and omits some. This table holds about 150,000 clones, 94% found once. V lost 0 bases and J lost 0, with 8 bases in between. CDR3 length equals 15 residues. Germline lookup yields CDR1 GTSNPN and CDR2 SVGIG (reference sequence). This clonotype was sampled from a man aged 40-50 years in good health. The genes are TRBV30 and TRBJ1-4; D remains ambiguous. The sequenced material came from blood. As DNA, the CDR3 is TGTGCCTGGAGTGTACGAGGAGCAACTAATGAAAAACTGTTTTTT. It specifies CAWSVRGATNEKLFF.